One TCR beta chain is described in this entry. The data belong to a study of T cell changes during pregnancy in multiple sclerosis. V lost 7 bases to trimming and J lost 5 bases; unmatched junction nucleotides: 11. The CDR3 is 14 amino acids. CDR1 SGHRS and CDR2 YFSETQ come from the germline V gene. The method was immunoSEQ multiplex PCR; TCRdb's version includes in-frame clones alone and lacks a portion of them. The sample includes under 15,000 clones, 85% to 95% of them seen just once. This sequence joins TRBV5-1 and TRBJ2-5; 7 bases fit TRBD1. This clonotype was obtained from a female donor with multiple sclerosis, enrolled in a pregnancy study. Sequenced material: CD4+ T cells from peripheral blood mononuclear cells, taken before pregnancy. CDR3 residues: CASWKGGGGETQYF. In DNA, the CDR3 is TGCGCCAGCTGGAAAGGGGGCGGCGGGGAGACCCAGTACTTC.